This T cell receptor (beta chain) was retrieved from a study of cytomegalovirus exposure and HLA in healthy donors. V lost 2 bases, J lost 7 bases, and 7 bases lay in between. The germline V gene has CDR1 SGHKS and CDR2 YYEKEE (reference sequence). The CDR3 totals 12 residues. The study ran its PCR with 60 Vbeta and 13 Jbeta primers. Assay: immunoSEQ multiplex PCR; the TCRdb copy retains only in-frame clones and omits some. The listing contains around 140,000 clones. Sample: PBMCs. V usage is TRBV5-5 and J usage is TRBJ2-1, with D tentatively TRBD1 (5 bases). This clonotype was obtained from a male donor in good health and CMV-seronegative. The CDR3 DNA sequence: TGTGCCAGCAGCTTAGGGGCGAATGAGCAGTTCTTC. It is translated as CASSLGANEQFF.